The T cell receptor beta chain under discussion was sequenced for a study of early T cells in non-severe SARS-CoV-2 infection (dated by TCRdb to 2020 to 2023). General notes on the study: Bulk RNA from unsorted whole blood was used for TCR sequencing, so alpha and beta chains could not be paired. The investigation overall reported the following: VDJdb matching was skewed toward anti-spike CD8 responses and likely underestimated virus-specific expansions, missing private and CD4 specificities.

Concerning this clonotype: What antigen it recognizes has not been identified. Nothing much larger sits one base from this clone, and base qualities are not available.

The library was obtained by 5' RACE. The instrument was a NextSeq 500. In the TCR library protocol, unique molecular identifiers were attached to individual cDNA molecules to correct for PCR bias and sequencing error. TCR alpha and beta chains were both sequenced, and the abundances of alpha and beta sequences in each sample were closely correlated with each other. On the authors' methods: Decombinator V4 was used to annotate TCR sequences for V gene, J gene and CDR3. Expanded TCRs were defined as changing significantly between any two time points under a Poisson model with p below 0.0001. TCR abundances were normalised to the total number of TCRs sequenced per sample and were expressed as counts per million. VDJdb, accessed 1 November 2021, was searched for CMV, EBV and SARS-CoV-2 annotated TCRs, excluding TCRs annotated for multiple antigens. TCRdb trimmed the raw reads at Q25, called clones with MiXCR and kept productive beta chains. A single entry per CDR3 protein holds the most common genes and DNA from its merged rows. The V and J calls and clone size come from TCRdb's table, not from the authors' own analysis. This sample gives approximately 69,000 distinct CDR3 sequences in total; 12% of them show up just once. The ten largest account for around 6.3% of the sample.

Set within a cohort of healthcare workers in London, UK, this nested case-control study involved weekly PCR testing of nasopharyngeal swabs along with blood sampling. Healthcare workers were enrolled in the week of the UK lockdown, from 23 to 31 March 2020, and were followed every week for up to 16 weeks. Sequenced material: whole blood. This receptor was taken from an adult who was a healthcare worker with PCR-confirmed SARS-CoV-2 infection or an uninfected control (not recorded which).

The DNA is as follows: TGTGCCAGCAGCCGCCTCCGGGACTCTCTTTTCGCGTCAACTAATGAAAAACTGTTTTTT. Translated, this gives CASSRLRDSLFASTNEKLFF. The chain employs TRBV11-1 and TRBJ1-4; possibly the D gene is TRBD1, per 5 matching bases. The CDR3 has 20 amino acids, counting the end cysteine and phenylalanine. Only CDR3 DNA remains: 60 bases, in frame from the first base. The trim is 5 bases for V and 0 bases for J, with a gap of 25 bases between the germline ends. The germline V gene (reference sequence) gives CDR1 as SGHAT and CDR2 as FQDESV.